What follows describes a single TCR beta chain. Its target is not known. This PCR relied on a set of 60 Vbeta primers and 13 Jbeta primers. The data were produced by immunoSEQ multiplex PCR, yet TCRdb's version contains in-frame clones alone and is incomplete. The sample yields under 150,000 clones, around 81% seen once. The length of the CDR3 is 13 residues. The germline V gene has CDR1 ENHRY and CDR2 SYGVKD. V dropped 3 bases and J dropped 4 bases, with 8 bases sitting between them. This entry comes from a study of cytomegalovirus exposure and HLA in healthy donors. Study as a whole: An earlier analysis found 120 million or so unique TCR beta sequences from roughly 170 million T cells.

Study observations and caveats: For TCR beta chains, V- and J-gene trimming was later linked to a missense DCLRE1C variant. Per published accounts, TCR beta sequences correctly predicted the HLA-A and HLA-B alleles of most subjects. Generally TCR sequences proved uncommon, though certain public TCRs appeared in numerous donors.

This receptor was obtained from a woman between 45 and 65 years old in good health and CMV-seronegative. The specimen was PBMCs. The chain recombines TRBV10-3 with TRBJ2-3, with unresolved D. CDR3 residues: CAISEARPDTQYF. CDR3 in DNA: TGTGCCATCAGTGAAGCCAGGCCAGATACGCAGTATTTT.